This T cell receptor beta chain comes out of a study of early T cells in non-severe SARS-CoV-2 infection. The length of the CDR3 is 12 residues. V lost 0 bases and J lost 10; bases outside the gene matches: 2. Germline V lookup: CDR1 LGHDT, CDR2 YNNKEL (reference sequence). This clonotype was recorded a few times. TCRdb analysed the 5' RACE reads with MiXCR anew, one entry per CDR3 protein. The sample has tens of thousands of distinct CDR3 sequences; about 5% are singletons. The chain employs TRBV3-1 and TRBJ1-1, with 7 bases lining up with TRBD1. This TCR was recovered from an adult who was a healthcare worker with PCR-confirmed SARS-CoV-2 infection or an uninfected control (not recorded which). Material: whole blood, obtained at baseline. This CDR3 is CASSQDTGAAFF. The CDR3 bases are TGTGCCAGCAGCCAAGATACAGGGGCAGCTTTCTTT.